These T cell receptor beta chains were read from a single sample in a study of T cells in Graves' hyperthyroidism and ophthalmopathy. From the multiplex PCR reads, TCRdb called clonotypes with MiXCR, one entry per CDR3 protein. The table shows a few hundred thousand distinct CDR3 sequences, with around 21% occurring only once. What was sequenced was blood. The receptors originated from a man aged 18-30 years with Graves' hyperthyroidism. The CDR3 runs from the conserved cysteine through the conserved F or W. D genes are given only for firm matches. Clone sizes are given selectively: once, few, many, or a class where the clone is expanded.

TRBJ2-2,NA,TRBV2,NA,TGTGCCAGCAGCTTAGAACAGACGAACACCGGGGAGCTGTTTTTT,CASSLEQTNTGELFF
TRBJ2-5,NA,TRBV12-3/TRBV12-4,NA,TGTGTCAGCAGTTTAAGTCCACAAGAGACCCTGTACTTC,CVSSLSPQETLYF
TRBJ2-7,TRBD2,TRBV7-8,NA,TGTGCCAGCAGCTTAGGCCGTCTAGCGGGGGCCTCCGGTCCCGAGCAGTACTTC,CASSLGRLAGASGPEQYF
TRBJ2-3,NA,TRBV6-2/TRBV6-3,once,TGTGCCAGCAGACCGGGACTCGCCGTGAGCACAGATACGCAGTATTTT,CASRPGLAVSTDTQYF
TRBJ2-7,TRBD2,TRBV13,many,TGTGCCAGCAGCCCGGGACTAGGTCACGAGCAGTACTTC,CASSPGLGHEQYF
TRBJ1-3,NA,TRBV28,many,TGTGCCAGCAGTTTAGGGGGGGGAGACACCATATATTTT,CASSLGGGDTIYF
TRBJ2-5,NA,TRBV20-1,few,TGCAGTGCTGGAGCCGCCCGGACGACCCAGTACTTC,CSAGAARTTQYF
TRBJ1-1,NA,TRBV12-3/TRBV12-4,many,TGTGCCAGCACCTCTGGGGGGAACACTGAAGCTTTCTTT,CASTSGGNTEAFF
TRBJ1-2,NA,TRBV7-6,many,TGTGCCAGCAGCCCCGCGCCCACAGCCTATGGCTACACCTTC,CASSPAPTAYGYTF
TRBJ1-2,NA,TRBV6-1,many,TGTGCCAGCAGTGCAGATACTGGAGACAGCTCCTATGGCTACACCTTC,CASSADTGDSSYGYTF
TRBJ2-7,NA,TRBV2,NA,TGTGCCAGCAGTGAACAGCACTACTCCTACGAGCAGTACTTC,CASSEQHYSYEQYF
TRBJ2-5,NA,TRBV9,NA,TGTGCCAGCAGCGCCCGGAGCGGTTTGGGCTTAATCCAAGAGACCCAGTACTTC,CASSARSGLGLIQETQYF
TRBJ1-5,TRBD1,TRBV2,many,TGTGCCAGCAGTCCCGGGACAGAATCTCAGCCCCAGCATTTT,CASSPGTESQPQHF
TRBJ1-1,TRBD1,TRBV11-3,many,TGTGCCAGCAGCACTAGACAGGGCGGAGACACTGAAGCTTTCTTT,CASSTRQGGDTEAFF